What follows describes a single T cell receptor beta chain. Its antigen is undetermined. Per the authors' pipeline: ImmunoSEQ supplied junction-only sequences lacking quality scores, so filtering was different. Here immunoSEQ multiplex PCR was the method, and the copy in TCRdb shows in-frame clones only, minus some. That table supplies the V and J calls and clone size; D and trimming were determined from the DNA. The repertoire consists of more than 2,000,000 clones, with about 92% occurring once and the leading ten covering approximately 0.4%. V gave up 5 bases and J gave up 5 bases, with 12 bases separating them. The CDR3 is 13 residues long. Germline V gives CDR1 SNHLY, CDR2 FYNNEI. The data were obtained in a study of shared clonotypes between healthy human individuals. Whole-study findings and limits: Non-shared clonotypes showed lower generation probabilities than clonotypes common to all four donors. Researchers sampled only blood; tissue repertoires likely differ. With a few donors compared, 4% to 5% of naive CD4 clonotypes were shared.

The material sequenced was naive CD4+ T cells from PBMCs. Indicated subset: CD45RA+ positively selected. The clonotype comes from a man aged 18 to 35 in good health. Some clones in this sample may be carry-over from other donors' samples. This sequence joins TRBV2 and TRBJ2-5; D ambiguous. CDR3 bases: TGTGCCAGCAGTACCAGGCCTTGGGAGACCCAGTACTTC. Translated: CASSTRPWETQYF.